These 20 T cell receptor beta chains originate from one sample sequenced in a study of blood T cell repertoires in COVID-19. The data were produced by immunoSEQ multiplex PCR, yet TCRdb's version contains in-frame clones alone and is incomplete. The table shows about 300,000 clones, with approximately 90% occurring only once. The material sequenced was PBMCs or T cells enriched from blood (not recorded which). These receptors were taken from a woman aged 30 to 39 who had recovered from COVID-19.

The chain employs TRBV3-1 (or the pseudogene TRBV3-2) and TRBJ1-3; 7 nucleotides align to TRBD1. The CDR3 extends over 16 amino acids. Germline trimming cut 3 bases from V and 2 bases from J; bases unmatched to any gene: 7. Per germline, CDR1 LGHDT and CDR2 YNNKEL (reference sequence). The CDR3 protein is CASSQRPGGPGNTIYF. The CDR3 nucleotides are TGTGCCAGCAGCCAGAGGCCAGGGGGGCCTGGAAACACCATATATTTT.

The V and J genes are TRBV4-1 and TRBJ2-7, with D uncertain. CDR1 is MGHRA and CDR2 is YSYEKL in the germline V gene. This CDR3 has 15 residues. The ends were cut back, 3 bases at V and 1 base at J, with 13 bases in the middle. The CDR3 region is CASSQAPVRSYEQYF. The CDR3 nucleotides are TGCGCCAGCAGCCAGGCTCCCGTCCGATCCTACGAGCAGTACTTC.

This clone has a single count. The chain couples TRBV2 to TRBJ2-3; TRBD2 is a possible D gene (7 bases). The CDR3 extends over 14 amino acids. Trimming stripped 6 bases from V and 2 bases from J, with 12 bases between. Germline CDR1 and CDR2: SNHLY and FYNNEI. DNA of the CDR3: TGTGCCAGCAGCCGGGGGGCAGCCACAGATACGCAGTATTTT. Translation gives CASSRGAATDTQYF.

The chain joins TRBV12-5 to TRBJ1-6; D is ambiguous. V was trimmed by 5 bases and J by 10 bases, leaving 15 bases between them. The CDR3 length is 14 residues. Germline-derived CDR1 and CDR2 are LGHNT and FRNRAP. Here the CDR3 reads CASGPSGYASPLHF. The DNA of the CDR3 is TGTGCTAGTGGTCCCTCAGGTTATGCCTCACCCCTCCACTTT.

A word on this clone: Other DNA variants within this sample encode the same CDR3. The J gene is TRBJ2-1, the V gene TRBV7-3; 8 bases agree with TRBD2. Trimming cost V 3 bases and J 4 bases; bases outside gene matches: 2. There are 14 residues in the CDR3. CDR1 and CDR2 from the germline V gene are SGHTA and FQGTGA. For the CDR3, the DNA is TGTGCCAGCAGCTTGGCGGGGGGTTACAATGAGCAGTTCTTC. Its translation is CASSLAGGYNEQFF. Full variable domain (remainder filled in from reference TRBV7-3 and TRBJ2-1): GAGVSQTPSNKVTEKGKYVELRCDPISGHTALYWYRQSLGQGPEFLIYFQGTGAADDSGLPNDRFFAVRPEGSVSTLKIQRTERGDSAVYLCASSLAGGYNEQFFGPGTRLTVL.

This chain links TRBV4-3 with TRBJ2-1; TRBD2 matches 8 bases. This CDR3 contains 17 residues. From germline, CDR1 is LGHNA and CDR2 YSLEER. J was trimmed by 8 bases and V by 0 bases; bases with no gene match: 12. CDR3 sequence (DNA): TGCGCCAGCAGCCAAGACCCCGCGGGGGGTACCAGGGATGAGCAGTTCTTC. Translation: CASSQDPAGGTRDEQFF.

This chain joins TRBV6-5 and TRBJ1-2; D call uncertain. The CDR3 runs to 15 residues. V was clipped by 0 bases and J by 0 bases, with 8 bases between them. Germline V CDR1 and CDR2: MNHEY, SVGAGI. Here the CDR3 DNA reads TGTGCCAGCAGTTACTCAAGACTAGCTAACTATGGCTACACCTTC. Protein sequence: CASSYSRLANYGYTF.

The J gene is TRBJ1-3, the V gene TRBV19, with D perhaps TRBD1 (5 bases). The CDR3 loop spans 15 amino acids. The germline CDR1 and CDR2 sequences are LNHDA and SQIVND (reference sequence). V lost 6 bases and J lost 1, with 13 bases in between. The CDR3 sequence is CASSGVGRSGNTIYF. The CDR3 DNA is TGTGCCAGTAGCGGAGTGGGGCGGTCTGGAAACACCATATATTTT.

Only one count was recorded for this clone. V is TRBV2 and J is TRBJ1-4; D is unclear. This CDR3 region has 14 residues. Germline V gene lookup returns CDR1 SNHLY and CDR2 FYNNEI. V lost 6 bases and J 4 bases, leaving 12 bases between the germline ends. CDR3 in amino acids: CASRRTLLNEKLFF. The CDR3 DNA is TGTGCCAGCAGACGAACTTTGCTTAATGAAAAACTGTTTTTT.

This clone was counted once. The chain combines TRBV30 with TRBJ1-6; 8 nucleotides align to TRBD1. Germline values: CDR1 GTSNPN, CDR2 SVGIG (reference sequence). CDR3 length equals 13 residues. The V and J ends lost 4 bases and 10 bases, in that order; junction bases with no gene match: 6. CDR3 in DNA: TGTGCCTGGAACCCAGGGGGCGCCTCACCCCTCCACTTT. Encoded protein: CAWNPGGASPLHF.

The J gene is TRBJ1-4, the V gene TRBV25-1; tentative D call: TRBD1 (5 bases). With 3 bases removed from V and 6 bases from J, the gap between germline ends came to 11 bases. The CDR3 covers 14 residues. Germline CDR1 MGHDK, CDR2 SYGVNS. The CDR3 is CASSDPPRDEKLFF. Here the CDR3 DNA reads TGTGCCAGCAGTGATCCGCCCAGGGATGAAAAACTGTTTTTT. The variable domain in full, with the rest retrieved from reference TRBV25-1 and TRBJ1-4, is EADIYQTPRYLVIGTGKKITLECSQTMGHDKMYWYQQDPGMELHLIHYSYGVNSTEKGDLSSESTVSRIRTEHFPLTLESARPSHTSQYLCASSDPPRDEKLFFGSGTQLSVL.

This sequence joins TRBV20-1 and TRBJ2-1; unclear D gene. Trimming took 3 bases from V and 4 from J, leaving 7 bases between them. CDR1 and CDR2 from the germline V gene are DFQATT and SNEGSKA (reference sequence). The CDR3 has 12 residues. CDR3 in amino acids: CSASIRYNEQFF. CDR3 bases: TGCAGTGCTAGTATCAGATACAATGAGCAGTTCTTC.

The V gene is TRBV11-2, the J gene TRBJ2-1; D remains unclear. Trimming took off 2 bases at V and 10 bases at J, with 9 bases between the two ends. Per the germline V gene, CDR1 is SGHAT and CDR2 is FQNNGV. This CDR3 spans 12 amino acids. The CDR3 DNA follows: TGTGCCAGCAGCTTAACCCCCTACGAGCAGTTCTTC. This translates into CASSLTPYEQFF.

The CDR3 sequence is CASRLTGTAYSPLHF. CDR3 DNA sequence: TGTGCCAGCAGACTCACCGGGACAGCTTATTCACCCCTCCACTTT. The chain couples TRBV3-1 (or the pseudogene TRBV3-2) to TRBJ1-6, with 7 positions matching TRBD1. CDR1 and CDR2 (germline): LGHDT, YNNKEL (reference sequence). The CDR3 loop spans 15 amino acids. V lost 6 bases to trimming and J lost 8 bases; unmatched junction nucleotides: 10.

Points on this clone: Other DNA sequences of this sample code for an identical CDR3. The chain recombines TRBV5-4 with TRBJ1-5, with no clear D. CDR3 size: 14 residues. Deletions cut 1 base from V and 0 bases from J, with 5 bases between. Per germline, CDR1 SGHNT and CDR2 YYREEE (reference sequence). The CDR3 spells CASSLSGSNQPQHF. The DNA of the CDR3 is TGTGCCAGCAGCTTGTCAGGTAGCAATCAGCCCCAGCATTTT.

V is TRBV15 and J is TRBJ2-2, with 11 bases lining up with TRBD1. Germline loops: CDR1 LNHNV, CDR2 YYDKDF (reference sequence). This CDR3 has 20 residues. V gave up 0 bases and J gave up 5 bases; unmatched junction bases: 14. CDR3 DNA: TGTGCCACCAGCAGAGACCGAATCCTCTCGGGACAGGGGGATACCGGGGAGCTGTTTTTT. Protein: CATSRDRILSGQGDTGELFF.

V is TRBV6-2 or TRBV6-3 and J is TRBJ2-7; D unclear. There are 13 residues in the CDR3. V was clipped by 3 bases and J by 1 base, with 7 bases between them. CDR1 is MNHEY and CDR2 is SVGEGT in the germline V gene. CDR3 nucleotide sequence: TGTGCCAGCAGTTATCAGGTTTCCTACGAGCAGTACTTC. As protein: CASSYQVSYEQYF.

This chain uses TRBV7-2 with TRBJ2-2; unclear D gene. Trimming took 1 base from V and 3 from J, leaving 6 bases between them. Germline-derived CDR1 and CDR2 are SGHTA and FQGNSA. The CDR3 contains 14 residues. The CDR3 spells CASSLVSDTGELFF. CDR3 bases: TGTGCCAGCAGCTTAGTCTCGGACACCGGGGAGCTGTTTTTT.

This clone came up once. The chain carries TRBV6-5 and TRBJ2-1, with 10 nucleotides matching TRBD2. CDR1 and CDR2 from the germline V gene are MNHEY and SVGAGI. There are 14 residues in the CDR3. Trimming took 10 bases from V and 7 from J; bases not matched to a gene: 10. Written as DNA, the CDR3 is TGTGCCACCGCCCCAGCGGGGGGGACGAATGAGCAGTTCTTC. This translates into CATAPAGGTNEQFF.

V usage is TRBV29-1 and J usage is TRBJ2-7; weak D call: TRBD1 (6 bases). There are 13 residues in the CDR3. Germline values: CDR1 SQVTM, CDR2 ANQGSEA. The V end lost 6 bases, the J end lost 0 bases, and 12 bases lay between the germline ends. CDR3 DNA sequence: TGCAGCGTGACGGACAGACGCTCCTACGAGCAGTACTTC. This gives the protein CSVTDRRSYEQYF.